This T cell receptor (beta chain) was documented in a study of T cell repertoires in cytomegalovirus infection. The wider study: Based on public TCR beta signatures, there were indications of CMV infection and of a matching HLA type.

This clonotype was picked up a small number of times. Its antigen remains unknown. Broader study findings: Summed frequency of public TCR beta families distinguished CMV carriers with the relevant HLA. CMV-specific TCR beta clonotypes restricted by HLA-C were the ones dominating the ex vivo response.

The CDR3 is made up of 14 amino acids. Germline-derived CDR1 and CDR2 are SEHNR and FQNEAQ (reference sequence). Trimming cost V 0 bases and J 2 bases, with 8 bases left between them. TCRdb re-called the reads through MiXCR, storing one row per CDR3 protein. The profile shows 250,000 to 300,000 distinct CDR3 sequences, around 9% of them singletons. This chain links TRBV7-9 with TRBJ2-7, with D perhaps matching TRBD1 or TRBD2 (5 bases each). The sequence was obtained from a human donor in good health (CMV status not recorded). Some clones in this sample may be carry-over from other donors' samples. Sequenced input: PBMCs. CDR3 bases: TGTGCCAGCAGCTTAGCGCTGGGGGCCTACGAGCAGTACTTC. Its translation: CASSLALGAYEQYF.